The rows below give T cell receptor beta chains drawn from one sample of a study of blood T cell repertoires in COVID-19. Libraries were prepared by immunoSEQ multiplex PCR; TCRdb keeps only in-frame clonotypes and omits some of them. Among around 150,000 clones listed, 84% were seen once. Source material: peripheral blood. These receptors came from a woman aged 45 to 65 in a cohort sampled during active or convalescent COVID-19. CDR3s include the opening cysteine and the closing phenylalanine or tryptophan. The D gene is left open where the match is weak. Clone size, where shown, is once, few, many, or a class for clones that have expanded.

J gene: TRBJ2-1
D gene: TRBD2
V gene: TRBV5-5
clone size: NA
CDR3 DNA: TGTGCCAGCAGCTGGGACTATAGTTTCTCCTACAATGAGCAGTTCTTC
CDR3 protein: CASSWDYSFSYNEQFF

J gene: TRBJ2-7
D gene: TRBD2
V gene: TRBV5-1
clone size: NA
CDR3 DNA: TGCGCCAGCAGCTTGGCCCCTAGCGGGGGGGACTACGAGCAGTACTTC
CDR3 protein: CASSLAPSGGDYEQYF

J gene: TRBJ1-4
D gene: NA
V gene: TRBV14
clone size: NA
CDR3 DNA: TGTGCCAGCAGCCAACGGGGCGGGGCGGCCCCTAATGAAAAACTGTTTTTT
CDR3 protein: CASSQRGGAAPNEKLFF

J gene: TRBJ2-3
D gene: NA
V gene: TRBV30
clone size: NA
CDR3 DNA: TGTGCCTGGAGTGGCGGGGCTGGGGATACGCAGTATTTT
CDR3 protein: CAWSGGAGDTQYF

J gene: TRBJ2-1
D gene: TRBD2
V gene: TRBV19
clone size: NA
CDR3 DNA: TGTGCCAGTAGTATAGGGCTAGCGGGCGGCAATGAGCAGTTCTTC
CDR3 protein: CASSIGLAGGNEQFF

J gene: TRBJ1-3
D gene: TRBD1
V gene: TRBV5-1
clone size: NA
CDR3 DNA: TGCGCCAGCAGCTTCACCGGACAGGGGGCTTCTGGAAACACCATATATTTT
CDR3 protein: CASSFTGQGASGNTIYF

J gene: TRBJ1-5
D gene: NA
V gene: TRBV6-6
clone size: NA
CDR3 DNA: TGTGCCAGCAGTTACTCGACGGGGGAGGTGGGTCAGCCCCAGCATTTT
CDR3 protein: CASSYSTGEVGQPQHF

J gene: TRBJ1-2
D gene: NA
V gene: TRBV29-1
clone size: NA
CDR3 DNA: TGCAGCGTTGAGGCGGGGGGACTAGCTAACTATGGCTACACCTTC
CDR3 protein: CSVEAGGLANYGYTF

J gene: TRBJ2-5
D gene: NA
V gene: TRBV7-6
clone size: NA
CDR3 DNA: TGTGCCAGCAGCTTAATGGGTCTCGGGGGCCAAGAGACCCAGTACTTC
CDR3 protein: CASSLMGLGGQETQYF

J gene: TRBJ2-1
D gene: NA
V gene: TRBV27
clone size: NA
CDR3 DNA: TGTGCCAGCAGTCCAAACGAGGCAGCCTATGATGAGCAGTTCTTC
CDR3 protein: CASSPNEAAYDEQFF

J gene: TRBJ2-3
D gene: NA
V gene: TRBV5-1
clone size: NA
CDR3 DNA: TGCGCCAGCAGCGAGACAGGAATCACAGATACGCAGTATTTT
CDR3 protein: CASSETGITDTQYF

J gene: TRBJ2-6
D gene: NA
V gene: TRBV24-1
clone size: NA
CDR3 DNA: TGTGCCACCTCGAGGAGCTCTGGGGCCAACGTCCTGACTTTC
CDR3 protein: CATSRSSGANVLTF

J gene: TRBJ2-2
D gene: TRBD1
V gene: TRBV23-1
clone size: NA
CDR3 DNA: TGCGCCAGCAGTCAAACGGGACAGGGCGCCAACACCGGGGAGCTGTTTTTT
CDR3 protein: CASSQTGQGANTGELFF

J gene: TRBJ2-2
D gene: NA
V gene: TRBV7-3
clone size: once
CDR3 DNA: TGTGCCAGCAGCTTAGGGGGCCGGGTGCCCGGGGAGCTGTTTTTT
CDR3 protein: CASSLGGRVPGELFF

J gene: TRBJ2-2
D gene: TRBD1
V gene: TRBV5-1
clone size: NA
CDR3 DNA: TGCGCCAGCAGGCCGACGACAGGGGGATCCGGGGAGCTGTTTTTT
CDR3 protein: CASRPTTGGSGELFF

J gene: TRBJ1-1
D gene: NA
V gene: TRBV7-3
clone size: NA
CDR3 DNA: TGTGCCAGCAGCTTAAATCCGGGGTTCACTGAAGCTTTCTTT
CDR3 protein: CASSLNPGFTEAFF

J gene: TRBJ2-1
D gene: TRBD2
V gene: TRBV6-6
clone size: NA
CDR3 DNA: TGTGCCAGCAGCTGGGGGCTAGCGGGGGACAATGAGCAGTTCTTC
CDR3 protein: CASSWGLAGDNEQFF

J gene: TRBJ2-5
D gene: TRBD2
V gene: TRBV5-1
clone size: NA
CDR3 DNA: TGCGCCAGCAGCTTGGCGGAGCTAGCGGGGGCCCCCAAAGACTTC
CDR3 protein: CASSLAELAGAPKDF

J gene: TRBJ1-2
D gene: NA
V gene: TRBV11-2
clone size: few
CDR3 DNA: TGTGCCAGCAGCTTAGACCCGTCTAACTATGGCTACACCTTC
CDR3 protein: CASSLDPSNYGYTF

J gene: TRBJ2-7
D gene: TRBD1
V gene: TRBV19
clone size: once
CDR3 DNA: TGTGCCAGTAGTCGGGAACGACAGGGAAAATCCTACGAGCAGTACTTC
CDR3 protein: CASSRERQGKSYEQYF

J gene: TRBJ2-3
D gene: NA
V gene: TRBV29-1
clone size: NA
CDR3 DNA: TGCAGCGTTTTGGGGGGTGATCAAACAGATACGCAGTATTTT
CDR3 protein: CSVLGGDQTDTQYF

J gene: TRBJ2-4
D gene: NA
V gene: TRBV7-8
clone size: NA
CDR3 DNA: TGTGCCAGCAGCCCGGACTATAAGGCCAAAAACATTCAGTACTTC
CDR3 protein: CASSPDYKAKNIQYF

J gene: TRBJ1-3
D gene: TRBD1
V gene: TRBV6-6
clone size: few
CDR3 DNA: TGTGCCACCACACAGGGGAACTCTGGAAACACCATATATTTT
CDR3 protein: CATTQGNSGNTIYF

J gene: TRBJ2-5
D gene: TRBD2
V gene: TRBV3-1/TRBV3-2
clone size: NA
CDR3 DNA: TGTGCCAGCAGCGTCCCCGGGGGGGCGCTAGAGACCCAGTACTTC
CDR3 protein: CASSVPGGALETQYF

J gene: TRBJ1-6
D gene: TRBD1
V gene: TRBV5-4
clone size: NA
CDR3 DNA: TGTGCCAGCAGCCCACCGGGACAGGGGGGTTCTACACCCCTCCACTTT
CDR3 protein: CASSPPGQGGSTPLHF

J gene: TRBJ1-2
D gene: TRBD1
V gene: TRBV6-2/TRBV6-3
clone size: NA
CDR3 DNA: TGTGCCAGCAACCCGGGACAGTACTATGGCTACACCTTC
CDR3 protein: CASNPGQYYGYTF

J gene: TRBJ1-3
D gene: NA
V gene: TRBV2
clone size: NA
CDR3 DNA: TGTGCCAGCAGTGGATTACAGAGCTCTGGAAACACCATATATTTT
CDR3 protein: CASSGLQSSGNTIYF

J gene: TRBJ1-1
D gene: TRBD1
V gene: TRBV5-6
clone size: once
CDR3 DNA: TGTGCCAGCAGCCCCGACAGGGGGCATAGGAAGTACACTGAAGCTTTCTTT
CDR3 protein: CASSPDRGHRKYTEAFF

J gene: TRBJ1-1
D gene: TRBD1
V gene: TRBV12-3/TRBV12-4
clone size: NA
CDR3 DNA: TGTGCCAGCAGTCGACAGGGGAACACTGAAGCTTTCTTT
CDR3 protein: CASSRQGNTEAFF

J gene: TRBJ1-6
D gene: TRBD1
V gene: TRBV7-2
clone size: NA
CDR3 DNA: TGTGCCAGCAGCTTAGCCCCGGGACAGTATGGGTCACCCCTCCACTTT
CDR3 protein: CASSLAPGQYGSPLHF

J gene: TRBJ2-1
D gene: NA
V gene: TRBV30
clone size: NA
CDR3 DNA: TGTGCCTGGAGCCTAGGGACTCCCTCCTACAATGAGCAGTTCTTC
CDR3 protein: CAWSLGTPSYNEQFF

J gene: TRBJ2-1
D gene: NA
V gene: TRBV3-1/TRBV3-2
clone size: NA
CDR3 DNA: TGTGCCAGCAGCCTGGCAGGGGTGGATGAGCAGTTCTTC
CDR3 protein: CASSLAGVDEQFF

J gene: TRBJ2-7
D gene: TRBD1
V gene: TRBV9
clone size: NA
CDR3 DNA: TGTGCCAGCAGCGAAACAGGGGGAAGGGAGCAGTACTTC
CDR3 protein: CASSETGGREQYF

J gene: TRBJ1-2
D gene: NA
V gene: TRBV5-4
clone size: many
CDR3 DNA: TGTGCCAGCAGCCACAGGACGGCCCCTAACTATGGCTACACCTTC
CDR3 protein: CASSHRTAPNYGYTF

J gene: TRBJ2-3
D gene: NA
V gene: TRBV3-1/TRBV3-2
clone size: NA
CDR3 DNA: TGTGCCAGCAGCCAAGGGACAACGCAGTATTTT
CDR3 protein: CASSQGTTQYF

J gene: TRBJ2-7
D gene: TRBD1
V gene: TRBV2
clone size: NA
CDR3 DNA: TGTGCCAGCAGTGGGGACAGGTTCTACGAGCAGTACTTC
CDR3 protein: CASSGDRFYEQYF